The source of this TCR beta chain is a study of T-cell memory formation after mild COVID-19. Looking at the study overall: TCR clusters were largely donor specific.

General study points: While clones contracting from day 15 to 85 were balanced between CD4 and CD8, later expanders leaned CD4+. Second-wave clones peaking on day 37 lacked confirmed SARS-CoV-2 specificity. That cross-reactive memory joined was suggested by some responding clones appearing in pre-infection memory.

The CDR3 length is 13 residues. CDR1 is DFQATT, CDR2 SNEGSKA, per germline (reference sequence). With 3 bases removed from V and 3 bases from J, the gap between germline ends came to 9 bases. TCRdb recomputed calls from the 5' RACE reads with MiXCR, one row per CDR3 protein. The sample records about 300,000 distinct CDR3 sequences, approximately 19% being singletons. This clonotype was seen a handful of times. No antigen is known for it. Sample: PBMCs or a T cell subset sorted from them (not recorded which). This TCR was sampled from a man between 18 and 29 years old who had mild COVID-19 (a few samples of this study predate the infection). Cell type and time point are not known. The chain links TRBV20-1 to TRBJ1-5; tentative D call: TRBD1 (5 bases). The CDR3 DNA is TGCAGTGCTAGGGGGCCGGCCAATCAGCCCCAGCATTTT. Amino acids: CSARGPANQPQHF.